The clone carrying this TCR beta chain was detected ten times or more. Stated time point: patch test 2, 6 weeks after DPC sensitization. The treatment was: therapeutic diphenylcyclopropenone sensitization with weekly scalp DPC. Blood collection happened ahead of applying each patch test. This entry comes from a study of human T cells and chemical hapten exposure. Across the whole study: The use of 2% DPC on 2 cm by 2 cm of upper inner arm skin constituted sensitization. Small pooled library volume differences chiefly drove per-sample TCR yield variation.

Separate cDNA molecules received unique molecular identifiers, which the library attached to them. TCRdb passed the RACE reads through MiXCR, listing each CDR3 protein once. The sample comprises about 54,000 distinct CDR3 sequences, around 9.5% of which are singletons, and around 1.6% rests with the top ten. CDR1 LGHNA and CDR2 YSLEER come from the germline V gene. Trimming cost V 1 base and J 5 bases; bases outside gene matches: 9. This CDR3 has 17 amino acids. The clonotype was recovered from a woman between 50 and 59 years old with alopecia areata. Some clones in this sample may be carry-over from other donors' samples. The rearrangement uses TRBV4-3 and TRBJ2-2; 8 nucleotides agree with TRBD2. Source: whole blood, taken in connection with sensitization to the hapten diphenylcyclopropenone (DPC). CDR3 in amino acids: CASSQVSGTSETGELFF. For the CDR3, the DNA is TGCGCCAGCAGCCAAGTATCCGGGACTAGTGAAACCGGGGAGCTGTTTTTT.